One TCR beta chain is described in this entry. No antigen is known for it. The sample is drawn from a study of cytomegalovirus exposure and HLA in healthy donors. Background on the study: From HLA-typed donors, an early data release held 70 million to 100 million unique TCRs.

The length of the CDR3 is 15 residues. The V and J ends lost 10 bases and 0 bases respectively, with 15 bases between them. Per the germline V gene, CDR1 is SNHLY and CDR2 is FYNNEI. Study outcomes and limitations: In vitro confirmation showed a few CMV-associated chains to be CMV antigen specific. In a later analysis, at a false discovery rate of 0.05, approximately 16,000 TCR beta sequences were associated with HLA alleles.

60 Vbeta and 13 Jbeta primers were used in PCR. Clones were read by immunoSEQ multiplex PCR, and TCRdb kept only the in-frame ones, dropping some. The profile covers over 90,000 clones, with less than 85% appearing a single time and under 20% taken by the ten largest. The clonotype was recovered from a woman aged 55-70 years in good health and CMV-seropositive. V gene TRBV2 combines with J gene TRBJ1-4, with a tentative D call TRBD1 (5 bases). The sequenced material came from PBMCs. The CDR3: CATAEGGATNEKLFF. CDR3 nucleotide sequence: TGTGCCACCGCCGAGGGAGGGGCAACTAATGAAAAACTGTTTTTT.